What follows are 14 T cell receptor beta chains derived from one specimen sequenced in a study of lymphopenia after photon versus proton radiotherapy. The repertoire was sequenced with immunoSEQ multiplex PCR; TCRdb's copy has only in-frame clones and lacks some. The repertoire consists of 77,000 or so clones, with about four fifths occurring once and the leading ten covering about 1.3%. Source: peripheral blood, taken from a patient treated with proton-based radiotherapy. These receptors all stem from a man in his fifties or sixties with pancreatic cancer.

V usage is TRBV5-4 and J usage is TRBJ1-2, with 9 bases aligning to TRBD1. The CDR3 consists of 14 residues. The V gene end was trimmed by 5 bases and the J gene end by 4 bases; junction bases not matched to a gene: 6. The germline V gene has CDR1 SGHNT and CDR2 YYREEE (reference sequence). The CDR3 coding sequence is TGTGCCAGCAGAGGGACAGGGAGTCCCTATGGCTACACCTTC. It is translated as CASRGTGSPYGYTF.

The chain joins TRBV7-9 to TRBJ2-7, with D tentatively TRBD1 (6 bases). Germline assignment: CDR1 SEHNR and CDR2 FQNEAQ (reference sequence). There are 14 residues in the CDR3. Between the trimmed V and J ends, which lost 5 bases and 5 bases, there was a span of 16 bases. CDR3 sequence (DNA): TGTGCCAGCAGCCCGGACAGTTTACGAAACGAGCAGTACTTC. Translated, it gives CASSPDSLRNEQYF. The whole variable domain, filled in from reference TRBV7-9 and TRBJ2-7, reads DTGVSQNPRHKITKRGQNVTFRCDPISEHNRLYWYRQTLGQGPEFLTYFQNEAQLEKSRLLSDRFSAERPKGSFSTLEIQRTEQGDSAMYLCASSPDSLRNEQYFGPGTRLTVT.

In its sample, this clone was seen once. The chain carries TRBV6-1 and TRBJ2-1, with TRBD1 identical over 9 bases. Unmatched junction bases numbered 9, after V lost 8 bases and J lost 7 bases. This CDR3 spans 14 amino acids. Germline CDR1 MNHNS, CDR2 SASEGT. CDR3 region: CASYGQGSGNEQFF. DNA for the CDR3: TGTGCCAGCTACGGACAGGGGTCGGGTAATGAGCAGTTCTTC.

This sequence joins TRBV10-3 and TRBJ2-2, with unresolved D. The CDR3 extends over 15 amino acids. Looked up from germline, CDR1 is ENHRY and CDR2 is SYGVKD. V was pared by 3 bases and J by 2 bases, with 10 bases between. The CDR3 DNA follows: TGTGCCATCAGTGATGAAGGACGAAACACCGGGGAGCTGTTTTTT. Amino acid sequence: CAISDEGRNTGELFF.

The genes are TRBV7-9 and TRBJ2-1; D might be TRBD1 (6 bases). V was shortened by 5 bases and J by 6 bases, with 17 bases between the two germline ends. Germline values: CDR1 SEHNR, CDR2 FQNEAQ (reference sequence). The CDR3 extends over 15 amino acids. The CDR3 sequence is CASSTLGNRANEQFF. The DNA of the CDR3 is TGTGCCAGCAGCACACTCGGTAACAGGGCCAATGAGCAGTTCTTC.

The rearrangement links TRBV9 to TRBJ1-3, with D possibly being TRBD1 (6 bases). Germline CDR1 reads SGDLS; CDR2 reads YYNGEE. This CDR3 is 15 amino acids long. Trimming took 4 bases from V and 4 from J, leaving 15 bases between them. The CDR3 loop is CASSFSQGHGNTIYF. CDR3 coding DNA: TGTGCCAGCAGCTTCTCGCAGGGGCACGGAAACACCATATATTTT. The full variable domain, completed using reference TRBV9 and TRBJ1-3, is DSGVTQTPKHLITATGQRVTLRCSPRSGDLSVYWYQQSLDQGLQFLIQYYNGEERAKGNILERFSAQQFPDLHSELNLSSLELGDSALYFCASSFSQGHGNTIYFGEGSWLTVV.

V gene TRBV5-8 combines with J gene TRBJ2-4; possibly TRBD1 for D (7 bases). Germline V gives CDR1 SGHTS, CDR2 YDEGEE. V was clipped by 3 bases and J by 9 bases, with 25 bases between them. CDR3 length: 17 amino acids. CDR3 in amino acids: CASSSRGKGPRGPIQYF. CDR3 DNA sequence: TGTGCCAGCAGCTCGCGGGGTAAGGGACCGAGGGGGCCCATTCAGTACTTC.

The chain combines TRBV2 with TRBJ1-1; tentative D call: TRBD1 (5 bases). Trimming removed 2 bases at V and 9 bases at J, with 13 bases between. The CDR3 totals 13 residues. From germline, CDR1 is SNHLY and CDR2 FYNNEI. The CDR3 loop reads CASSESGGGKAFF. The CDR3, as DNA: TGTGCCAGCAGTGAATCAGGCGGGGGGAAAGCTTTCTTT.

This chain links TRBV4-1 with TRBJ2-1; TRBD1 might be the D (6 bases). Trimming shortened V by 3 bases and J by 7 bases, and 10 bases separated the two germline ends. This CDR3 is 13 amino acids long. Germline V gives CDR1 MGHRA, CDR2 YSYEKL. The CDR3 sequence is CASSQQGWNEQFF. In DNA, the CDR3 is TGCGCCAGCAGCCAGCAGGGGTGGAATGAGCAGTTCTTC.

The chain recombines TRBV19 with TRBJ2-1, with D unclear. There are 11 residues in the CDR3. The germline CDR1 and CDR2 sequences are LNHDA and SQIVND (reference sequence). V shed 8 bases and J shed 1 base, with 3 bases lying between them. For the CDR3, the DNA is TGTGCCAGTGGATCCTACAATGAGCAGTTCTTC. Translating gives CASGSYNEQFF.

This clone was detected only once. V usage is TRBV15 and J usage is TRBJ2-6; 7 bases agree with TRBD1. The CDR3 runs 18 residues. The V gene end was trimmed by 3 bases and the J gene end by 0 bases; junction bases not matched to a gene: 8. CDR1 and CDR2 (germline): LNHNV, YYDKDF (reference sequence). CDR3 nucleotides: TGTGCCACCAGCAGTCGGGACAGCGGCCGCTCTGGGGCCAACGTCCTGACTTTC. As protein: CATSSRDSGRSGANVLTF.

The rearrangement links TRBV19 to TRBJ2-1; a weak D match, TRBD2 (5 bases). CDR1 and CDR2 from the germline V gene are LNHDA and SQIVND (reference sequence). Trimming stripped 1 base from V and 4 bases from J, with 17 bases between. The CDR3 covers 17 residues. The CDR3 DNA reads TGTGCCAGTAGTATAGGCAGGAGGCGGGCGCCATACAATGAGCAGTTCTTC. It encodes CASSIGRRRAPYNEQFF.

The chain has TRBV9 and TRBJ1-1; no definite D call. Germline CDR1 SGDLS, CDR2 YYNGEE. The CDR3 covers 14 residues. V was pared by 1 base and J by 0 bases, with 7 bases between. The CDR3 DNA reads TGTGCCAGCAGCGTATCGGGTATGAACACTGAAGCTTTCTTT. Its protein is CASSVSGMNTEAFF.

The rearrangement links TRBV7-9 to TRBJ2-6; no definite D call. The ends were cut back, 5 bases at V and 2 bases at J, with 10 bases in the middle. The CDR3 runs to 15 residues. CDR1 and CDR2 (germline): SEHNR, FQNEAQ (reference sequence). The CDR3 sequence: CASSPIGAGANVLTF. CDR3 in DNA: TGTGCCAGCAGCCCAATTGGGGCTGGGGCCAACGTCCTGACTTTC.